One sample yielded the 8 T cell receptor beta chains listed below, sequenced in a study of T-cell reconstitution after alpha-beta-depleted transplantation in children. Preparation of the TCRbeta library involved a method that used unique molecular identifiers. TCRdb analysed the PCR reads with MiXCR anew, one entry per CDR3 protein. The table shows 500,000 or so distinct CDR3 sequences, with about an eighth occurring only once. The material sequenced was PBMCs, mostly from graft donor cells, taken 180 days after TCRalphabeta/CD19-depleted stem cell transplant. These receptor sequences come from a female patient between 2 and 10 years old who had a stem cell transplant for aplastic anemia, so the T cells may come from the graft donor.

CDR3 DNA sequence: TGTGCCAGCAGTCGATCCGTACTAGCGGGAGGGGGCAATGAGCAGTTCTTC. Translating it yields CASSRSVLAGGGNEQFF. The chain carries TRBV6-1 and TRBJ2-1; 13 nucleotides agree with TRBD2. CDR1 and CDR2 from the germline V gene are MNHNS and SASEGT. Losses at the gene ends were 5 bases for V and 6 bases for J; bases not matched to a gene: 10. The length of the CDR3 is 17 residues.

This clonotype was seen a handful of times. The V and J genes are TRBV15 and TRBJ2-5; D uncertain. V was trimmed by 2 bases and J by 4 bases, leaving 11 bases between them. This CDR3 contains 14 residues. The germline V gene encodes CDR1 LNHNV and CDR2 YYDKDF (reference sequence). The CDR3 nucleotides read TGTGCCACCAGCAGAAGCGACGGCTCAGAGACCCAGTACTTC. This sequence encodes CATSRSDGSETQYF.

The CDR3 here is CASTRDTALNTQYF. DNA for the CDR3: TGTGCCTCAACCCGGGACACGGCCTTAAATACGCAGTATTTT. J is TRBJ2-3 and V is TRBV30, with D perhaps matching TRBD1 (6 bases). The CDR3 spans 14 residues. The V gene lost 7 bases and the J gene lost 7 bases, with 21 bases spanning the gap. Germline V lookup: CDR1 GTSNPN, CDR2 SVGIG (reference sequence).

The rearrangement links TRBV7-9 to TRBJ2-6; the D gene is possibly TRBD2 (6 bases). This CDR3 comprises 14 residues. Trimming shortened V by 8 bases and J by 4 bases, and 12 bases separated the two germline ends. Germline assignment: CDR1 SEHNR and CDR2 FQNEAQ (reference sequence). The CDR3 DNA reads TGTGCCAGCGACCGGGGGTCGGGGGCCAACGTCCTGACTTTC. Amino acid sequence: CASDRGSGANVLTF.

A few counts support this clonotype. This chain links TRBV15 with TRBJ1-5; D might be TRBD1 (5 bases). This CDR3 has 19 amino acids. Germline V gene lookup returns CDR1 LNHNV and CDR2 YYDKDF (reference sequence). Trimming pared 5 bases from V and 2 bases from J, leaving 25 bases between. In DNA, the CDR3 is TGTGCCACCAGCCTACGGCGAACGGGGCTTAAGGCACGCAATCAGCCCCAGCATTTT. Translated: CATSLRRTGLKARNQPQHF.

The rearrangement links TRBV7-9 to TRBJ1-1; D uncertain. The ends were cut back, 5 bases at V and 8 bases at J, with 9 bases in the middle. Germline V gives CDR1 SEHNR, CDR2 FQNEAQ (reference sequence). The CDR3 runs 11 residues. CDR3 sequence (DNA): TGTGCCAGCAGCCCCTCGTTCGAAGCTTTCTTT. Protein product: CASSPSFEAFF.

J is TRBJ2-1 and V is TRBV4-3; D gene uncertain. Per the germline V gene, CDR1 is LGHNA and CDR2 is YSLEER. Trimming took off 3 bases at V and 10 bases at J, with 7 bases between the two ends. The CDR3 length is 11 residues. CDR3 in DNA: TGCGCCAGCAGCCACGGTTCCGAGCAGTTCTTC. This encodes CASSHGSEQFF.

There are a few counts of this clonotype. The chain joins TRBV6-5 to TRBJ2-7; D not certain. CDR1 and CDR2 (germline): MNHEY, SVGAGI. The germline V and J ends were trimmed by 1 base and 2 bases, with 9 bases remaining between them. The CDR3 contains 14 residues. CDR3: CASSYLAETYEQYF. The CDR3 DNA is TGTGCCAGCAGTTACTTGGCCGAGACCTACGAGCAGTACTTC.